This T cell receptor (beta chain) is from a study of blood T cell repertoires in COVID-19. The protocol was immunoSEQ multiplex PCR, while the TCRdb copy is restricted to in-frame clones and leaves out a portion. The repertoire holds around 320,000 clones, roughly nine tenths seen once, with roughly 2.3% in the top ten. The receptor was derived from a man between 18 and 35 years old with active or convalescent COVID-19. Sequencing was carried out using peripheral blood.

As DNA, the CDR3 is TGCGCCAGCAGCCTCGGACTAGCGGGAGGCTCCTACGAGCAGTACTTC. The encoded protein is CASSLGLAGGSYEQYF. This sequence joins TRBV5-1 and TRBJ2-7; 14 nucleotides agree with TRBD2. With 4 bases clipped from V and 0 bases from J, the junction kept 3 bases outside the gene matches. Per the germline V gene, CDR1 is SGHRS and CDR2 is YFSETQ. The CDR3 consists of 16 residues.